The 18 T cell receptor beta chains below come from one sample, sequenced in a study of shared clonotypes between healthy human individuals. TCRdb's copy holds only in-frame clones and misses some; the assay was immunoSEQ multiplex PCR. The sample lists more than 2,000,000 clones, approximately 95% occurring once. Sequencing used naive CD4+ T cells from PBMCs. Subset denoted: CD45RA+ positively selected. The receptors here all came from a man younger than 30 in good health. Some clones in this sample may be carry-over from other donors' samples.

The CDR3 region is CASSYGGSTANTEAFF. CDR3 in DNA: TGTGCCAGCAGCTACGGTGGTAGCACAGCCAACACTGAAGCTTTCTTT. The chain combines TRBV28 with TRBJ1-1; D gene uncertain. Germline lookup yields CDR1 MDHEN and CDR2 SYDVKM. This CDR3 comprises 16 residues. Trimming stripped 6 bases from V and 2 bases from J, with 19 bases between.

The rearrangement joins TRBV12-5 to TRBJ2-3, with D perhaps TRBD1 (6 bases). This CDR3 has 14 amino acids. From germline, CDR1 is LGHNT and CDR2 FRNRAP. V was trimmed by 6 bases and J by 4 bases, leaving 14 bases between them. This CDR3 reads CASGKGQYADTQYF. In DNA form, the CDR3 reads TGTGCTAGTGGCAAAGGACAGTACGCAGATACGCAGTATTTT.

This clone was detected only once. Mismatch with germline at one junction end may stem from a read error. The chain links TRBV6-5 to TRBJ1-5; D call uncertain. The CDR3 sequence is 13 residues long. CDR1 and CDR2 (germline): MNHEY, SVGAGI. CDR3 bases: TGTGCCAGCACCCGCACGGCGCAACTTCCGTGGGATTTT. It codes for CASTRTAQLPWDF.

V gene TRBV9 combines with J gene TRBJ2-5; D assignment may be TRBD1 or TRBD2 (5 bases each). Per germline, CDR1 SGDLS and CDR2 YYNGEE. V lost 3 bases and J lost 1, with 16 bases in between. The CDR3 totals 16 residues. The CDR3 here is CASSAGKTDRQETQYF. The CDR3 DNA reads TGTGCCAGCAGCGCCGGGAAGACAGACCGCCAAGAGACCCAGTACTTC.

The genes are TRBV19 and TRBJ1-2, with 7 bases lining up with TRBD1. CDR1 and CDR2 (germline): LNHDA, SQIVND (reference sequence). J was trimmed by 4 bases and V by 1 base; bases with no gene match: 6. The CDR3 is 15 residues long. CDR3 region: CASSIGDRKPYGYTF. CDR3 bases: TGTGCCAGTAGTATAGGGGACAGAAAACCCTATGGCTACACCTTC. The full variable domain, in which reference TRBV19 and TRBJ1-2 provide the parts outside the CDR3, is DGGITQSPKYLFRKEGQNVTLSCEQNLNHDAMYWYRQDPGQGLRLIYYSQIVNDFQKGDIAEGYSVSREKKESFPLTVTSAQKNPTAFYLCASSIGDRKPYGYTFGSGTRLTVV.

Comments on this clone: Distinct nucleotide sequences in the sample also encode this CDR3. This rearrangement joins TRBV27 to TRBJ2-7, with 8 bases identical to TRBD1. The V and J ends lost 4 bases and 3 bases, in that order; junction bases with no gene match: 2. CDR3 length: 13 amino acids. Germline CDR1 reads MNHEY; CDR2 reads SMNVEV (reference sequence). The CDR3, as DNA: TGTGCCAGCAGTTCCGGACAGGGCTACGAGCAGTACTTC. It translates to CASSSGQGYEQYF.

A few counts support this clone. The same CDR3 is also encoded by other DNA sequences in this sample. The CDR3 is CAWSVSGNTIYF. Written as DNA, the CDR3 is TGTGCCTGGAGTGTATCTGGAAACACCATATATTTT. The chain has TRBV30 and TRBJ1-3; D not certain. Trimming took off 0 bases at V and 1 base at J, with 1 base between the two ends. The CDR3 totals 12 residues. Germline CDR1 reads GTSNPN; CDR2 reads SVGIG (reference sequence).

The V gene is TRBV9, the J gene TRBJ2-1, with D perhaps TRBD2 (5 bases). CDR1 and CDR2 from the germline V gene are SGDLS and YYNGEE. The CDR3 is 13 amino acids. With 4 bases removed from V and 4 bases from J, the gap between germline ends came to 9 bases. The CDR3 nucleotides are TGTGCCAGCAGCCCCCGGGATTACAATGAGCAGTTCTTC. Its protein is CASSPRDYNEQFF.

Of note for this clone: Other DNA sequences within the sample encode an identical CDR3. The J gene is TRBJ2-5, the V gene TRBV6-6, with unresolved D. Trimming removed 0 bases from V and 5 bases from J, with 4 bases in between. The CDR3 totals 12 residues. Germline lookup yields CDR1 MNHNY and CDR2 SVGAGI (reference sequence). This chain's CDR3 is CASSYSSETQYF. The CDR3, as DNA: TGTGCCAGCAGTTACTCGAGCGAGACCCAGTACTTC.

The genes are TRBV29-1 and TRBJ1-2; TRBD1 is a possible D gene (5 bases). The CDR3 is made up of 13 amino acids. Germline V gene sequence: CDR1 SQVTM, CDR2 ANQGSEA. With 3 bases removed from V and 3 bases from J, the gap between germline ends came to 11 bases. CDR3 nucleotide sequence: TGCAGCGTTGAGAGCCCGGGGGACTATGGCTACACCTTC. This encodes CSVESPGDYGYTF.

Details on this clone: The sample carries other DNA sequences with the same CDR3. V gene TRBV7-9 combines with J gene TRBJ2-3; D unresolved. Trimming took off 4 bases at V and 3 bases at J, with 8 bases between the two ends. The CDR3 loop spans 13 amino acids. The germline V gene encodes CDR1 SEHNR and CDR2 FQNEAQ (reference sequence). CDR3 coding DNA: TGTGCCAGCAGCTACGTGGGGACAGATACGCAGTATTTT. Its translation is CASSYVGTDTQYF. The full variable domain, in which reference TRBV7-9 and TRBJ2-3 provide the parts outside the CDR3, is DTGVSQNPRHKITKRGQNVTFRCDPISEHNRLYWYRQTLGQGPEFLTYFQNEAQLEKSRLLSDRFSAERPKGSFSTLEIQRTEQGDSAMYLCASSYVGTDTQYFGPGTRLTVL.

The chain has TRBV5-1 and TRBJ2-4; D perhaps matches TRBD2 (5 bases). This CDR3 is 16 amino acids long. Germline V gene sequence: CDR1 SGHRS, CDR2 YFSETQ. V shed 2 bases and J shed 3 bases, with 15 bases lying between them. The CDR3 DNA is TGCGCCAGCAGCTTTACTAGTAGTAGTTTCAAAAACATTCAGTACTTC. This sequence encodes CASSFTSSSFKNIQYF.

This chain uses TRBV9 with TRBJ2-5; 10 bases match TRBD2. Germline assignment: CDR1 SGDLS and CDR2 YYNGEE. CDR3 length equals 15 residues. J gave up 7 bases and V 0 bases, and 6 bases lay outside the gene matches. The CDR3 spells CASSVALAGVGTQYF. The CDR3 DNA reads TGTGCCAGCAGCGTAGCGCTAGCGGGAGTGGGGACCCAGTACTTC. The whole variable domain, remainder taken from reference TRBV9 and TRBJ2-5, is DSGVTQTPKHLITATGQRVTLRCSPRSGDLSVYWYQQSLDQGLQFLIQYYNGEERAKGNILERFSAQQFPDLHSELNLSSLELGDSALYFCASSVALAGVGTQYFGPGTRLLVL.

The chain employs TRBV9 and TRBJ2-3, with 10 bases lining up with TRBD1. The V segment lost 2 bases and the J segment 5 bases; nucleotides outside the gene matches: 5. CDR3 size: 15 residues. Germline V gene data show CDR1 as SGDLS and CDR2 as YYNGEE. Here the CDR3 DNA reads TGTGCCAGCAGCGTTAGGGGGACAGGGGAAGATACGCAGTATTTT. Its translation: CASSVRGTGEDTQYF.

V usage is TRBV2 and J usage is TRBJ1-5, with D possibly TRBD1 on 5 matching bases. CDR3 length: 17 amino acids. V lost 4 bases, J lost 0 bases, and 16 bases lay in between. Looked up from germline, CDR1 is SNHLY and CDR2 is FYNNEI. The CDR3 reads CASSAPGRAFSNQPQHF. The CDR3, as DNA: TGTGCCAGCAGTGCGCCGGGACGTGCCTTTAGCAATCAGCCCCAGCATTTT.

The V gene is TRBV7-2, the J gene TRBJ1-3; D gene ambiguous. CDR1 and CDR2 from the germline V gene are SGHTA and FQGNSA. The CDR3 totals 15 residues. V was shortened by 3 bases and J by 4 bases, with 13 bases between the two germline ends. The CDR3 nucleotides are TGTGCCAGCAGCTTGGAGCTTCTTGCCGGAAACACCATATATTTT. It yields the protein CASSLELLAGNTIYF.

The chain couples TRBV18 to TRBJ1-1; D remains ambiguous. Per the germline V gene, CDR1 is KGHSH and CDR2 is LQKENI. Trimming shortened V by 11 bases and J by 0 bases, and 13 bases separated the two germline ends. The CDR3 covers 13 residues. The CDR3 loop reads CACGDEVNTEAFF. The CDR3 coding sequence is TGTGCCTGCGGGGATGAGGTGAACACTGAAGCTTTCTTT. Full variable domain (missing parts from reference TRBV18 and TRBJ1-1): NAGVMQNPRHLVRRRGQEARLRCSPMKGHSHVYWYRQLPEEGLKFMVYLQKENIIDESGMPKERFSAEFPKEGPSILRIQQVVRGDSAAYFCACGDEVNTEAFFGQGTRLTVV.

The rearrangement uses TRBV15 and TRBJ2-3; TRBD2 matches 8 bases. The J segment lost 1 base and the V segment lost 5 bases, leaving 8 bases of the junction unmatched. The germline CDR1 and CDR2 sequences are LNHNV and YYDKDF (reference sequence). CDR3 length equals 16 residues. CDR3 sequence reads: CATSGLASGGTDTQYF. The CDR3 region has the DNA TGTGCCACCAGCGGACTAGCTTCGGGGGGCACAGATACGCAGTATTTT.